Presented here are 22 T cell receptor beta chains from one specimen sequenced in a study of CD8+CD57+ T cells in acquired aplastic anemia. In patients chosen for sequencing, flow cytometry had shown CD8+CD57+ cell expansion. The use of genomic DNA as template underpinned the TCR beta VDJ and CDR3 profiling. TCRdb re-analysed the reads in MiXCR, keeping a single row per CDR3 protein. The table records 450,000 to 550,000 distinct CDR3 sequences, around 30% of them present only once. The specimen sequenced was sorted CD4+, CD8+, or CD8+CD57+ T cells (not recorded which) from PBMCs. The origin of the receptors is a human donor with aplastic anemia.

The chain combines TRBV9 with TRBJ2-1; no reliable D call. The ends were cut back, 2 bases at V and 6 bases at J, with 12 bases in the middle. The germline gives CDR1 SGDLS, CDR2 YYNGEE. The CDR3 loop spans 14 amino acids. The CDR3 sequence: CASSVLPAANEQFF. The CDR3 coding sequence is TGTGCCAGCAGCGTGTTGCCGGCGGCCAATGAGCAGTTCTTC.

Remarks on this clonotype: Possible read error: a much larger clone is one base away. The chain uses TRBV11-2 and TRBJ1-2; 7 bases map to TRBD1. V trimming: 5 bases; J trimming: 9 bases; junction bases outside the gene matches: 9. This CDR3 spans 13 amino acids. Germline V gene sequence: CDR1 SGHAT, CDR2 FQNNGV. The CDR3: CASSLTTGRSYTF. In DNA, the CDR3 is TGTGCCAGCAGCCTGACGACAGGGCGCAGCTACACCTTC.

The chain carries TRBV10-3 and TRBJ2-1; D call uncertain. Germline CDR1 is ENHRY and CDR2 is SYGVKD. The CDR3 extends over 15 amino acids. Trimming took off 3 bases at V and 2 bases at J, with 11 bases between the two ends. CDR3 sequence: CAISDGEQAYNEQFF. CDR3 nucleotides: TGTGCCATCAGTGATGGCGAGCAGGCCTACAATGAGCAGTTCTTC.

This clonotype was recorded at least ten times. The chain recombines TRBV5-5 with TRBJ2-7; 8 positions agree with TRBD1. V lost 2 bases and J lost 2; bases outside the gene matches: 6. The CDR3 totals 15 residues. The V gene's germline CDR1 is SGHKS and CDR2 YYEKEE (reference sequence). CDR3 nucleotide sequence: TGTGCCAGCAGCTTCCGACAGGGGTTCACCTACGAGCAGTACTTC. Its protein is CASSFRQGFTYEQYF.

The CDR3 region has the DNA TGCGCCAGCAGCTTACTGGGACAAAAAGAGAACATTCAGTACTTC. Translated, it gives CASSLLGQKENIQYF. This chain links TRBV5-1 with TRBJ2-4, with D perhaps matching TRBD1 (6 bases). Per germline, CDR1 SGHRS and CDR2 YFSETQ. V lost 2 bases, J lost 7 bases, and 16 bases lay in between. The CDR3 is made up of 15 amino acids.

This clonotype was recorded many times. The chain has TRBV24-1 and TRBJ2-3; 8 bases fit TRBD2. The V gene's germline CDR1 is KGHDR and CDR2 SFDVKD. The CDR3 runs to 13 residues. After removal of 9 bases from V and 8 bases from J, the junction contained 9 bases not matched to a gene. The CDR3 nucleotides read TGTGCCACCGAAGCGGGAGAGGCGGGTACGCAGTATTTT. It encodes CATEAGEAGTQYF.

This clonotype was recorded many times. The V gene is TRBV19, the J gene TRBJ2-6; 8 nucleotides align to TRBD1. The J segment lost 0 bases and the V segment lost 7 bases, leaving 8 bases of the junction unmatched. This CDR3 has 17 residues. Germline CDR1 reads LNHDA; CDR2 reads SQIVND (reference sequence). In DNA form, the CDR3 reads TGTGCCAGTACCAGGACAGGGCAAACCTCTGGGGCCAACGTCCTGACTTTC. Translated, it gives CASTRTGQTSGANVLTF.

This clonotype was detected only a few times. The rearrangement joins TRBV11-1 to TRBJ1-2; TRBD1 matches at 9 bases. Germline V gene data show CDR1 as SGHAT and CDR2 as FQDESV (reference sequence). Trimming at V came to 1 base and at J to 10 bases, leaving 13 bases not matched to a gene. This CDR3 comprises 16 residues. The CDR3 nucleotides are TGTGCCAGCAGCTTAGTAGGACAGGGGATGACCAGCGACTACACCTTC. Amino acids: CASSLVGQGMTSDYTF.

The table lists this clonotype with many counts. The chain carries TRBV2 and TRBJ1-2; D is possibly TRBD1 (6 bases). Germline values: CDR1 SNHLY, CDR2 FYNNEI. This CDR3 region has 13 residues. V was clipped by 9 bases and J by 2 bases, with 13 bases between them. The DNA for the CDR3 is TGTGCCAGTCGACAGGCAGGAAACTATGGCTACACCTTC. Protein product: CASRQAGNYGYTF.

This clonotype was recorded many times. CDR3: CASSYSAASSPLHF. The DNA of the CDR3 is TGTGCCAGCAGTTACTCGGCTGCGTCTTCACCCCTCCACTTT. The chain carries TRBV6-5 and TRBJ1-6, with D hard to call. Between the trimmed V and J ends, which lost 0 bases and 9 bases, there was a span of 9 bases. From germline, CDR1 is MNHEY and CDR2 SVGAGI. This CDR3 is built from 14 residues.

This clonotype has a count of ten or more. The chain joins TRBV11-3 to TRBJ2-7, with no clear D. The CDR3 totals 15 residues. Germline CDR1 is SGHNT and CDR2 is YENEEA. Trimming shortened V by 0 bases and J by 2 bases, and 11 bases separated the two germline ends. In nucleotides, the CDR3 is TGTGCCAGCAGCTTAGACCGGGCAGGTACCTACGAGCAGTACTTC. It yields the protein CASSLDRAGTYEQYF.

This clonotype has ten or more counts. The chain's CDR3 is CASSPWEGYGYTF. The CDR3 nucleotides are TGTGCCAGCAGTCCATGGGAGGGCTATGGCTACACCTTC. V usage is TRBV5-6 and J usage is TRBJ1-2; no clear D gene. Germline V gene lookup returns CDR1 SGHDT and CDR2 YYEEEE. The V gene lost 5 bases and the J gene lost 4 bases, with 12 bases spanning the gap. The length of the CDR3 is 13 residues.

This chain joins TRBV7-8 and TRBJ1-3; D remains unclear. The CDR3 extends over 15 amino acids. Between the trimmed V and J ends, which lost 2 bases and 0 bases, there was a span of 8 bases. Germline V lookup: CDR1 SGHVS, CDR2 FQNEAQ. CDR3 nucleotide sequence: TGTGCCAGCAGCTTATTTCTGGGCTCTGGAAACACCATATATTTT. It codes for CASSLFLGSGNTIYF.

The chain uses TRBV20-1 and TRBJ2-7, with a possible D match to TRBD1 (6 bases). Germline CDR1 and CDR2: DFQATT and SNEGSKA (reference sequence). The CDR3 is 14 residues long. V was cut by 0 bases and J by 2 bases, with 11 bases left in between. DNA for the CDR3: TGCAGTGCTAGAGATCGGGACACAGCCTACGAGCAGTACTTC. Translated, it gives CSARDRDTAYEQYF.

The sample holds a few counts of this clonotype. The DNA for the CDR3 is TGTGCCAGCAGCTTGACAGGACAGGGTTTAAGCAATGAGCAGTTCTTC. This encodes CASSLTGQGLSNEQFF. The chain combines TRBV7-2 with TRBJ2-1, with 8 bases lining up with TRBD1. The CDR3 extends over 16 amino acids. The germline CDR1 and CDR2 sequences are SGHTA and FQGNSA. Trimming at V came to 3 bases and at J to 6 bases, leaving 10 bases not matched to a gene.

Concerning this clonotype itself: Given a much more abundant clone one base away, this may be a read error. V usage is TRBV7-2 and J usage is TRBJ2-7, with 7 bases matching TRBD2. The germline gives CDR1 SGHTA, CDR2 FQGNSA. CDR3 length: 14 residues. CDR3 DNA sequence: TGTGCCAGCGGCTTAGCGGCGGGAGATTACGAGCAGTACTTC. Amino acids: CASGLAAGDYEQYF. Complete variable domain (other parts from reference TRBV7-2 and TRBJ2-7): GAGVSQSPSNKVTEKGKDVELRCDPISGHTALYWYRQSLGQGLEFLIYFQGNSAPDKSGLPSDRFSAERTGGSVSTLTIQRTQQEDSAVYLCASGLAAGDYEQYFGPGTRLTVT.

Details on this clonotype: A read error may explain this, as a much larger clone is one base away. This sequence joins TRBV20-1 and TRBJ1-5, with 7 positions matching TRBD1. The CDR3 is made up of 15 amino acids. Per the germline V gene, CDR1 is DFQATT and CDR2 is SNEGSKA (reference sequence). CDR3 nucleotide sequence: TGCAGTGCTCTGGGGACAGCTTATAGCAATCAGCCCCGGCATTTT. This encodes CSALGTAYSNQPRHF.

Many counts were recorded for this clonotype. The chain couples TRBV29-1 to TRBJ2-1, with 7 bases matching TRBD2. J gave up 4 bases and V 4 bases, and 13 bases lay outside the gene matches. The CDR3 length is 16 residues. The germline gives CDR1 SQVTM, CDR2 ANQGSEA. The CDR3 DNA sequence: TGCAGCGTTGGGGCGGTAGCGGGCATGCCTTACAATGAGCAGTTCTTC. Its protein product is CSVGAVAGMPYNEQFF.

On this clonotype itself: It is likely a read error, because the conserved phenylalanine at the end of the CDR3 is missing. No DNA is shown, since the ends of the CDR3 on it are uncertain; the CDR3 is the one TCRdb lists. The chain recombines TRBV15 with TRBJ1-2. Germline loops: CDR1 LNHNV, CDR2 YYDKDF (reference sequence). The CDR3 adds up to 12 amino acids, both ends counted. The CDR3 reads CASSPTNYGNTL.

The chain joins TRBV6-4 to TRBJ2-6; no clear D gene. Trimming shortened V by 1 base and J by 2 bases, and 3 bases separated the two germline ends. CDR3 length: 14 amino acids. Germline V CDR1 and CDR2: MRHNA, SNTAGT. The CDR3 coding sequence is TGTGCCAGCAGTGACTACCCTGGGGCCAACGTCCTGACTTTC. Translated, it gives CASSDYPGANVLTF.

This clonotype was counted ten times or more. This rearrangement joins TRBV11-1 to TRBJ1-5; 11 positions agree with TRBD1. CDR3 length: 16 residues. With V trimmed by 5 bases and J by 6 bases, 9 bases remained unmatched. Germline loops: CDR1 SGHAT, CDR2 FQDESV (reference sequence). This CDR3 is CASSDGQGAGGQPQHF. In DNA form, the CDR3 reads TGTGCCAGCAGCGACGGACAGGGGGCGGGGGGTCAGCCCCAGCATTTT. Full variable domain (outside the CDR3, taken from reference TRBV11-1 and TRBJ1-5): EAEVAQSPRYKITEKSQAVAFWCDPISGHATLYWYRQILGQGPELLVQFQDESVVDDSQLPKDRFSAERLKGVDSTLKIQPAELGDSAMYLCASSDGQGAGGQPQHFGDGTRLSIL.

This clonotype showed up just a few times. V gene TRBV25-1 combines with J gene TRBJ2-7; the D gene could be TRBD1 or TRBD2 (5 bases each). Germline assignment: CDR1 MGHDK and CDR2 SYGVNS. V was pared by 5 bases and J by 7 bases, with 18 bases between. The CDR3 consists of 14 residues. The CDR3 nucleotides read TGTGCCAGCAGTCACGCGGGCACAGGTTTGGAGCAGTACTTC. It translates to CASSHAGTGLEQYF.